This T cell receptor beta chain was profiled in a study of blood T cell repertoires in COVID-19. Turning to the study itself: The United States, Italy and Spain provided the acute and convalescent COVID-19 samples. T cells, B-cell-depleted T cells, or PBMCs provided the cDNA or gDNA that served as material.

With 3 bases clipped from V and 1 base from J, the junction kept 14 bases outside the gene matches. The CDR3 has 20 residues. The germline V gene encodes CDR1 SGHKS and CDR2 YYEKEE (reference sequence). Generated by immunoSEQ multiplex PCR, the TCRdb table keeps only in-frame clones and is missing some. In the table there are about 220,000 clones, roughly four fifths of which are singletons. This receptor was taken from a woman in her sixties or seventies who had recovered from COVID-19. What was sequenced was PBMCs or T cells enriched from blood (not recorded which). The chain has TRBV5-5 and TRBJ2-4, with 12 bases that match TRBD1. CDR3 DNA sequence: TGTGCCAGCAGCTCCGGTCCCGGGACAGGGGGCGGGACTGCCAAAAACATTCAGTACTTC. Translation gives CASSSGPGTGGGTAKNIQYF.